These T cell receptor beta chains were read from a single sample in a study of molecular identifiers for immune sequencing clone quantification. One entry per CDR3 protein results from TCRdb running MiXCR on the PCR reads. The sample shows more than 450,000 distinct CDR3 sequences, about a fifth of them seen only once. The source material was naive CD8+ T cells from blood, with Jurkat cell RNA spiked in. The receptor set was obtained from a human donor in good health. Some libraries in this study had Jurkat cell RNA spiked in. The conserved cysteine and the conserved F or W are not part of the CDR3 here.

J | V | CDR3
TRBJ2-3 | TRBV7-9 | ASSSGPATQY
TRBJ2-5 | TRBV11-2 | ASKGFGYGPETQY
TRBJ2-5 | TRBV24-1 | ATSRGGYETQY
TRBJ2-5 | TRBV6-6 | ASSEGGGWRTQY
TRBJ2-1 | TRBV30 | AWDQDRGFARHEQF
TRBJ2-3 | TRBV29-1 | SGSGDKSSTDTQY
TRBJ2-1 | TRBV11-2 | ASSFYRPPGPGRQGGSNEQF
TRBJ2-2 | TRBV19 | ASSRDRGITGELF
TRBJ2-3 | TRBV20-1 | SASGSGTGAADTQY
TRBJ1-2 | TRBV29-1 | SVVPLDYGYT
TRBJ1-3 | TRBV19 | ASSIPTVGNTIY
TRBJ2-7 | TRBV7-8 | ASSFDFYYEQY
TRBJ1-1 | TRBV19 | ASSTMITGAGTEAF
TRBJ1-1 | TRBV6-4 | ASRSFRQPNTEAF
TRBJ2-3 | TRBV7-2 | ASSLSSGPLAPDTQY
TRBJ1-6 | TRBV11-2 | ASSPGTGAGLSNSPLH
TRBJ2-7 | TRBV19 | ATTEGDEQY
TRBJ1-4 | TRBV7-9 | ASSPTTGLGEKLF
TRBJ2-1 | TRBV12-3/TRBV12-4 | ASSGGDEPV
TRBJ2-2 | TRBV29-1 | SVGTELNTGELF
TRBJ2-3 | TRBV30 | AWGSGVGTDTQY
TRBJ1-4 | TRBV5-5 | ASSFGGADNEKLF
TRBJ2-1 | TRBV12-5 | ASGLGPRGQF
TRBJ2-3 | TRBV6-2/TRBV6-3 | ASSYWQGTTDTQY
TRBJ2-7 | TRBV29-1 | SVELAGVNYEQY
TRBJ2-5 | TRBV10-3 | AISGSITSGETQY
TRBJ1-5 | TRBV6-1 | ASSLTGLYGNQPQH
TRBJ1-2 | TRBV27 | ASSWAASNYGYT
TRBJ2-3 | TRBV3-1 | ASSQEGLAPDLVRDTQY
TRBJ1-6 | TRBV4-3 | ASSRNGNSPLH
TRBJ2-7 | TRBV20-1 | SARGWTYEQY
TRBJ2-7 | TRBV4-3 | ASSQDREAAYEQY
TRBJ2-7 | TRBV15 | ATSRVSSGGLYEQY
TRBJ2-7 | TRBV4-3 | ASSQGGGGTYEQY
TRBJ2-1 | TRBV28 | ASSFFRVDEQF
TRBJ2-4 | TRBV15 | ATSSSNRGLAKNIQY
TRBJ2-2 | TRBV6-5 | ASRLRGGRDTGELF
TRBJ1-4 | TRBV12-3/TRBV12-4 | ASSLADKLF
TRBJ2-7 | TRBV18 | ASSSPGGEPYEQY
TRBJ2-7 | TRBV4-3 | ASSQGWREAEEQY
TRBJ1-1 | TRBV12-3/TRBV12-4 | ASSLDGLLTEAF
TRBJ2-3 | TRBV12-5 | ASGLSQGPDTQY
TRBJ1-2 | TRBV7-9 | ASSYLDRDSYGYT
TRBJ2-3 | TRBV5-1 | ASRQEPGNTDTQY
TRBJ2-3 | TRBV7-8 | ASSLLGGPSTDTQY
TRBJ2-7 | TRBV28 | ASSGDSRAYEQY
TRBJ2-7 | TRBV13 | ASSPGGFTEQY
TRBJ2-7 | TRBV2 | ASRLGEPYEQY
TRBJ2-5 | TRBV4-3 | ASSQDDLGGGLREETQY
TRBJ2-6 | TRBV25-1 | ASSEWAGTAYDSGANVLT